This T cell receptor beta chain was documented in a study of regulatory T cells in long-lasting Graves disease. According to the study, TCR beta libraries were built with iRepertoire HTBI primers and CDR3-region Arm-PCR. Each CDR3 protein gets one entry after TCRdb re-called the multiplex PCR reads with MiXCR. The sample includes about 460,000 distinct CDR3 sequences, 13% to 15% of them seen just once. This CDR3 region has 15 residues. The germline V gene has CDR1 LNHDA and CDR2 SQIVND (reference sequence). V lost 8 bases, J lost 6 bases, and 15 bases stayed unmatched. The time point was: newly diagnosed GD, antithyroid drugs for less than 3 months. From PBMCs, RNA was extracted and then used to make the TCR library. These same records also appear under a second study, on T cells in Graves' hyperthyroidism and ophthalmopathy.

Here the sequenced sample was peripheral blood mononuclear cells (PBMCs), taken at new diagnosis, from a patient treated with antithyroid drugs. The V call is TRBV19, the J call TRBJ2-7, with 8 nucleotides matching TRBD1. The TCR sequence derives from a woman in her fifties or sixties with Graves disease. CDR3 sequence: CASLRTGSISSEQYF. The DNA for the CDR3 is TGTGCCAGTCTCCGGACAGGGTCAATATCGAGCGAGCAGTACTTC.